One sample yielded the 27 T cell receptor beta chains listed below, sequenced in a study of T cell changes during pregnancy in multiple sclerosis. Using immunoSEQ multiplex PCR, the repertoire was profiled, and TCRdb retains in-frame clones only, with some absent. The data contain approximately 46,000 clones, roughly nine tenths of them seen just once; the ten biggest clones take up approximately 1.1%. This material consisted of CD4+ T cells from peripheral blood mononuclear cells, taken after pregnancy. The receptors originated from a female donor with multiple sclerosis, enrolled in a pregnancy study.

The genes are TRBV6-4 and TRBJ2-2, with 7 bases that match TRBD1. The CDR3 is 15 residues long. V shed 5 bases and J 7 bases; nucleotides not matched to a gene: 10. The germline CDR1 and CDR2 sequences are MRHNA and SNTAGT. CDR3 sequence: CASSQNRQGVGELFF. CDR3 coding DNA: TGTGCCAGCAGTCAAAACCGACAGGGTGTCGGGGAGCTGTTTTTT.

V gene TRBV18 combines with J gene TRBJ2-3, with 7 bases identical to TRBD1. There are 15 residues in the CDR3. V lost 1 base, J lost 4 bases, and 5 bases stayed unmatched. Germline V gives CDR1 KGHSH, CDR2 LQKENI. The CDR3 DNA sequence: TGTGCCAGCTCACCACTACAGGGGAAAGCAGATACGCAGTATTTT. As protein: CASSPLQGKADTQYF.

This chain's CDR3 is CASSLVDEQYF. CDR3 bases: TGTGCCAGCAGCTTGGTCGACGAGCAGTACTTC. This chain connects TRBV5-6 to TRBJ2-7, with unresolved D. The CDR3 is 11 residues long. Trimming took off 0 bases at V and 5 bases at J, with 3 bases between the two ends. Germline CDR1 is SGHDT and CDR2 is YYEEEE.

The chain uses TRBV19 and TRBJ2-3; maybe TRBD2 (6 bases). V lost 5 bases and J 2 bases, leaving 11 bases between the germline ends. Germline V CDR1 and CDR2: LNHDA, SQIVND (reference sequence). The CDR3 runs to 14 residues. CDR3 residues: CASSPREITDTQYF. The CDR3 DNA reads TGTGCCAGTAGTCCCCGGGAGATCACAGATACGCAGTATTTT.

J is TRBJ1-5 and V is TRBV27; D gene ambiguous. The CDR3 length is 16 residues. Trimming stripped 8 bases from V and 7 bases from J, with 24 bases between. The germline V gene has CDR1 MNHEY and CDR2 SMNVEV (reference sequence). CDR3 protein: CASGTNWAQLKQPQHF. CDR3 in DNA: TGTGCCAGCGGAACCAATTGGGCACAGCTCAAACAGCCCCAGCATTTT.

The chain recombines TRBV11-2 with TRBJ1-1; 7 nucleotides line up with TRBD1. CDR3 length equals 17 residues. In germline, CDR1 is SGHAT, CDR2 FQNNGV. Germline trimming cut 0 bases from V and 5 bases from J; bases unmatched to any gene: 12. The CDR3 protein is CASSLDSGGGEGTEAFF. The DNA for the CDR3 is TGTGCCAGCAGCTTAGATTCAGGAGGGGGCGAGGGTACTGAAGCTTTCTTT. Based on the CDR3 plus reference TRBV11-2 and TRBJ1-1, the full variable domain is EAGVAQSPRYKIIEKRQSVAFWCNPISGHATLYWYQQILGQGPKLLIQFQNNGVVDDSQLPKDRFSAERLKGVDSTLKIQPAKLEDSAVYLCASSLDSGGGEGTEAFFGQGTRLTVV.

The chain combines TRBV19 with TRBJ1-1; 7 positions agree with TRBD1. The CDR3 extends over 12 amino acids. Germline CDR1 reads LNHDA; CDR2 reads SQIVND (reference sequence). Trimming removed 6 bases from V and 8 bases from J; junction bases left unmatched: 6. As DNA, the CDR3 is TGTGCCAGTAGCTGGAGACAGGGCGAAGCTTTCTTT. Translating gives CASSWRQGEAFF.

The chain links TRBV9 to TRBJ2-7, with 8 positions matching TRBD1. Germline values: CDR1 SGDLS, CDR2 YYNGEE. This CDR3 comprises 14 residues. V trimming: 3 bases; J trimming: 5 bases; junction bases outside the gene matches: 7. The CDR3 coding sequence is TGTGCCAGCAGCGCCCGGGACAGGTGGGACGAGCAGTACTTC. It specifies CASSARDRWDEQYF.

This rearrangement joins TRBV6-5 to TRBJ1-1; 10 positions agree with TRBD1. V lost 4 bases and J lost 4; bases outside the gene matches: 9. Germline loops: CDR1 MNHEY, CDR2 SVGAGI. The CDR3 totals 16 residues. The CDR3 region is CASSSGQGIKGTEAFF. For the CDR3, the DNA is TGTGCCAGCAGTTCGGGACAGGGGATAAAAGGCACTGAAGCTTTCTTT.

The rearrangement links TRBV5-1 to TRBJ2-1; TRBD1 aligns across 8 bases. Germline trimming cut 8 bases from V and 8 bases from J; bases unmatched to any gene: 12. The V gene's germline CDR1 is SGHRS and CDR2 YFSETQ. The CDR3 spans 14 residues. The CDR3 here is CASDNGQGSDEQFF. The CDR3 region has the DNA TGCGCCAGTGATAATGGACAGGGTAGCGATGAGCAGTTCTTC. Filled out from reference TRBV5-1 and TRBJ2-1, the complete variable domain reads KAGVTQTPRYLIKTRGQQVTLSCSPISGHRSVSWYQQTPGQGLQFLFEYFSETQRNKGNFPGRFSGRQFSNSRSEMNVSTLELGDSALYLCASDNGQGSDEQFFGPGTRLTVL.

The chain employs TRBV7-2 and TRBJ1-1, with D maybe TRBD1 (5 bases). Trimming cost V 2 bases and J 1 base, with 5 bases left between them. Germline CDR1 is SGHTA and CDR2 is FQGNSA. This CDR3 region has 13 residues. The CDR3 sequence is CASSLQGNTEAFF. The DNA for the CDR3 is TGTGCCAGCAGCTTACAGGGGAACACTGAAGCTTTCTTT.

This rearrangement joins TRBV2 to TRBJ2-5; no clear D gene. CDR1 is SNHLY, CDR2 FYNNEI, per germline. The CDR3 has 14 amino acids. V lost 2 bases to trimming and J lost 4 bases, with 11 bases between them. The CDR3 region is CASSELRDGETQYF. CDR3 in DNA: TGTGCCAGCAGTGAACTTAGAGATGGAGAGACCCAGTACTTC.

The rearrangement uses TRBV18 and TRBJ1-3; TRBD1 matches 7 bases. Germline lookup yields CDR1 KGHSH and CDR2 LQKENI. The V segment lost 6 bases and the J segment 0 bases; nucleotides outside the gene matches: 14. The CDR3 sequence is 18 residues long. CDR3 DNA: TGTGCCAGCTCCCCCGACCTAGGGACAGCCAACTCTGGAAACACCATATATTTT. This encodes CASSPDLGTANSGNTIYF.

This chain joins TRBV5-1 and TRBJ2-4, with D possibly TRBD1 on 5 matching bases. CDR3 size: 16 residues. Germline V CDR1 and CDR2: SGHRS, YFSETQ. V was pared by 4 bases and J by 5 bases, with 19 bases between. The CDR3 DNA is TGCGCCAGCAGCCTTCTGGACACCACGGTGGAAAACATTCAGTACTTC. Residues: CASSLLDTTVENIQYF.

The chain couples TRBV5-4 to TRBJ2-1; 8 bases match TRBD2. The CDR3 is 15 amino acids. With 4 bases clipped from V and 4 bases from J, the junction kept 7 bases outside the gene matches. Per germline, CDR1 SGHNT and CDR2 YYREEE (reference sequence). CDR3 bases: TGTGCCAGCAGCGAGGGACTAGTTTCTTACAATGAGCAGTTCTTC. This sequence encodes CASSEGLVSYNEQFF.

About this clone itself: One end of the junction varies from germline; a read error may be responsible. The J gene is TRBJ1-2, the V gene TRBV4-3, with 8 bases lining up with TRBD1. The CDR3 has 13 amino acids. Per the germline V gene, CDR1 is LGHNA and CDR2 is YSLEER. CDR3: CASSQGDPTGAVF. In DNA, the CDR3 is TGCGCCAGCAGCCAAGGGGACCCGACAGGGGCTGTCTTC.

This chain uses TRBV29-1 with TRBJ2-5; 8 bases align to TRBD2. The V segment lost 2 bases and the J segment 2 bases; nucleotides outside the gene matches: 10. The CDR3 loop spans 16 amino acids. Germline lookup yields CDR1 SQVTM and CDR2 ANQGSEA. CDR3 sequence reads: CSVERGGTGRQETQYF. DNA of the CDR3: TGCAGCGTTGAACGGGGGGGAACAGGGCGGCAAGAGACCCAGTACTTC.

The gene calls are TRBV30 and TRBJ1-4, with a weak D call TRBD1 (5 bases). Germline CDR1 reads GTSNPN; CDR2 reads SVGIG (reference sequence). The V and J ends lost 3 bases and 8 bases respectively, with 19 bases between them. CDR3 length: 15 amino acids. The CDR3 nucleotides are TGTGCCTGGAGCACTCCAGGGTATTTCGGAGAAAAACTGTTTTTT. Translation: CAWSTPGYFGEKLFF.

V gene TRBV18 combines with J gene TRBJ2-7; D not resolved. Germline CDR1 reads KGHSH; CDR2 reads LQKENI. Trimming stripped 2 bases from V and 2 bases from J, with 7 bases between. The CDR3 is 13 amino acids. CDR3 protein: CASSPSQTYEQYF. In DNA, the CDR3 is TGTGCCAGCTCACCATCCCAAACCTACGAGCAGTACTTC. The whole variable domain, filled in from reference TRBV18 and TRBJ2-7, reads NAGVMQNPRHLVRRRGQEARLRCSPMKGHSHVYWYRQLPEEGLKFMVYLQKENIIDESGMPKERFSAEFPKEGPSILRIQQVVRGDSAAYFCASSPSQTYEQYFGPGTRLTVT.

The DNA of the CDR3 is TGTGCCAGCAGTCCGGGACAGGGGGCATCTCGAGCTTTCTTT. This codes for CASSPGQGASRAFF. The chain employs TRBV6-4 and TRBJ1-1, with 12 bases lining up with TRBD1. From germline, CDR1 is MRHNA and CDR2 SNTAGT. There are 14 residues in the CDR3. With 5 bases clipped from V and 10 bases from J, the junction kept 8 bases outside the gene matches.

This chain uses TRBV28 with TRBJ1-3; D may be TRBD1 (6 bases). With 6 bases removed from V and 4 bases from J, the gap between germline ends came to 19 bases. Germline CDR1 is MDHEN and CDR2 is SYDVKM. This CDR3 has 16 amino acids. The CDR3 region is CASSSPGGAKGNTIYF. The DNA for the CDR3 is TGTGCCAGCAGCTCCCCTGGGGGGGCGAAAGGAAACACCATATATTTT.

CDR3 residues: CASSVETGTRQYF. CDR3 DNA: TGTGCCAGCAGCGTAGAGACAGGTACGAGGCAGTACTTC. The chain recombines TRBV9 with TRBJ2-7, with a tentative D call TRBD1 (6 bases). Germline V gene sequence: CDR1 SGDLS, CDR2 YYNGEE. The CDR3 loop spans 13 amino acids. The V end lost 0 bases, the J end lost 9 bases, and 13 bases lay between the germline ends.

This sequence joins TRBV6-1 and TRBJ2-2; 10 positions match TRBD2. Germline-derived CDR1 and CDR2 are MNHNS and SASEGT. This CDR3 has 16 residues. V was pared by 2 bases and J by 7 bases, with 7 bases of the junction left unmatched. CDR3 bases: TGTGCCAGCAGTGAAACAGCGGGAGGGCCCGGCGGGGAGCTGTTTTTT. Amino acids: CASSETAGGPGGELFF.

V is TRBV29-1 and J is TRBJ1-3, with TRBD1 as a possible D gene (6 bases). Germline V CDR1 and CDR2: SQVTM, ANQGSEA. Trimming stripped 6 bases from V and 1 base from J, with 16 bases between. CDR3 size: 15 residues. The CDR3 sequence is CSVRGSQGSGNTIYF. The CDR3, as DNA: TGCAGCGTCAGAGGTTCCCAGGGGTCTGGAAACACCATATATTTT.

J is TRBJ2-5 and V is TRBV11-2; TRBD1 might be the D (5 bases). Germline V lookup: CDR1 SGHAT, CDR2 FQNNGV. CDR3 size: 13 residues. Trimming took 5 bases from V and 0 from J, leaving 7 bases between them. CDR3 coding DNA: TGTGCCAGCAGCCCAGGGTACCAAGAGACCCAGTACTTC. This codes for CASSPGYQETQYF.

In its sample, this clone was seen once. The chain joins TRBV5-4 to TRBJ2-1; D is uncertain. The CDR3 has 14 amino acids. Trimming removed 0 bases from V and 8 bases from J, with 12 bases in between. Germline values: CDR1 SGHNT, CDR2 YYREEE (reference sequence). CDR3 DNA: TGTGCCAGCAGCTTGGGGCAGTCGATCGATGAGCAGTTCTTC. Its translation: CASSLGQSIDEQFF. The whole variable domain, filled in from reference TRBV5-4 and TRBJ2-1, reads ETGVTQSPTHLIKTRGQQVTLRCSSQSGHNTVSWYQQALGQGPQFIFQYYREEENGRGNFPPRFSGLQFPNYSSELNVNALELDDSALYLCASSLGQSIDEQFFGPGTRLTVL.

The genes are TRBV27 and TRBJ2-2, with 9 bases fitting TRBD1. The junction had 5 bases not matched to a gene; V was cut back by 5 bases and J by 4 bases. CDR1 and CDR2 from the germline V gene are MNHEY and SMNVEV (reference sequence). This CDR3 comprises 15 residues. CDR3 sequence: CASSPWTGVTGELFF. CDR3 in DNA: TGTGCCAGCAGTCCATGGACAGGGGTCACCGGGGAGCTGTTTTTT.